This is a list of T cell receptor beta chains from one sample in a study of blood T cell repertoires in COVID-19. The repertoire was sequenced with immunoSEQ multiplex PCR; TCRdb's copy has only in-frame clones and lacks some. The table records approximately 100,000 clones, roughly nine tenths of them present only once. The sample taken for sequencing was peripheral blood. Receptors were obtained from a human donor in a cohort sampled during active COVID-19. The CDR3 runs from the conserved cysteine through the conserved F or W. The D gene is left open where the match is weak. Size is omitted from some rows. Given values are once, few, many or a class for expanded clones.

d_call j_call v_call clone_size cdr3_nt cdr3_aa
TRBD1 TRBJ1-4 TRBV29-1 - TGCAGCGGCGGGACAGGGCTTGAAAAACTGTTTTTT CSGGTGLEKLFF
- TRBJ2-6 TRBV7-2 once TGTGCCAGCAGCTTTCGCGGAGACTCTGGGGCCAACGTCCTGACTTTC CASSFRGDSGANVLTF
- TRBJ2-1 TRBV27 - TGTGCCAGCAGTTCCGGGACACTGTACAATGAGCAGTTCTTC CASSSGTLYNEQFF
- TRBJ1-3 TRBV28 - TGTGCCAGCAGTGGGGGGGCCTCTGGAAACACCATATATTTT CASSGGASGNTIYF
- TRBJ1-1 TRBV25-1 - TGTGCCAGCAGTGATAGGTGGCAGGGTGGCACTGAAGCTTTCTTT CASSDRWQGGTEAFF
- TRBJ1-2 TRBV20-1 - TGCAGTGCTAGTCGGGGAATGGGCTTTTATGGCTACACCTTC CSASRGMGFYGYTF
TRBD1 TRBJ2-6 TRBV5-6 - TGTGCCAGCAGCTTGTTGGGACAGGGGACTCGCTCTGGGGCCAACGTCCTGACTTTC CASSLLGQGTRSGANVLTF
- TRBJ2-1 TRBV7-8 - TGTGCCAGCAGCCAGGACAACAACCGCGGCAATGAGCAGTTCTTC CASSQDNNRGNEQFF
TRBD1 TRBJ1-4 TRBV5-5 once TGTGCCAGCAGCTCTCAGACAGGGGCAAATGAAAAACTGTTTTTT CASSSQTGANEKLFF
TRBD1 TRBJ1-2 TRBV27 - TGTGCCAGCGTAGGACAGGGTGTCGGCTATGGCTACACCTTC CASVGQGVGYGYTF
TRBD1 TRBJ2-5 TRBV11-3 - TGTGCCAGCAGCTTTAGTCTCCGGGACAGGCCAGAGACCCAGTACTTC CASSFSLRDRPETQYF
- TRBJ2-7 TRBV5-6 once TGTGCCAGCAGCTTGGCGCGCGAGCAGTACTTC CASSLAREQYF
TRBD1 TRBJ1-2 TRBV2 - TGTGCCAGCAGCAAGGACAGGGCCCAAAACTATGGCTACACCTTC CASSKDRAQNYGYTF
- TRBJ2-7 TRBV4-1 - TGCGCCAGCAGCCAAGAAGGTTCGGTCGGGTACGAGCAGTACTTC CASSQEGSVGYEQYF
TRBD2 TRBJ2-1 TRBV12-5 - TGTGCTAGTGGTTTGGTAACCGGCGCGGGGGGATCGAATGAGCAGTTCTTC CASGLVTGAGGSNEQFF
- TRBJ1-2 TRBV5-4 few TGTGCCAGCAGCTTGGGCGTGGGGCTCAACTATGGCTACACCTTC CASSLGVGLNYGYTF
- TRBJ2-1 TRBV7-8 - TGTGCCAGCAGCTTAGGGGTAGGGGCAGGGTATGAGCAGTTCTTC CASSLGVGAGYEQFF
- TRBJ2-7 TRBV9 once TGTGCCAGCAGCGTATTGCCGCAACAGGGCTACGAGCAGTACTTC CASSVLPQQGYEQYF
- TRBJ2-5 TRBV6-2/TRBV6-3 once TGTGCCAGCAGTTCCCAAACTACTATGAGCCAGTACTTC CASSSQTTMSQYF
- TRBJ2-1 TRBV6-2/TRBV6-3 once TGTGCCAGCAGCCAGACTAGGGGCGAGCAGTTCTTC CASSQTRGEQFF
TRBD2 TRBJ2-3 TRBV27 - TGTGCCAGCAGTGGTTTAGCGGGAGTAGAAACAGATACGCAGTATTTT CASSGLAGVETDTQYF
- TRBJ1-1 TRBV29-1 - TGCAGCGCGATGGGCCAAGGGGGATCTGAAGCTTTCTTT CSAMGQGGSEAFF
- TRBJ1-5 TRBV19 - TGTGCCAGTAGTATGGGGAGCGGGGGCCTCTTGAATCAGCCCCAGCATTTT CASSMGSGGLLNQPQHF
- TRBJ2-3 TRBV5-6 - TGTGCCAGCAGCTTGGGCGGGACGCGCACAGATACGCAGTATTTT CASSLGGTRTDTQYF
TRBD1 TRBJ2-2 TRBV2 - TGTGCCAGCAGCCTAGACAGGGGGCTCATGAACACCGGGGAGCTGTTTTTT CASSLDRGLMNTGELFF
TRBD1 TRBJ1-6 TRBV5-1 - TGCGCCAGCAGCTTGCGGACAGGGAATAATTCACCCCTCCACTTT CASSLRTGNNSPLHF
- TRBJ2-7 TRBV5-4 - TGTGCCAGCAGCTTGGGGGACATCAACGAGCAGTACTTC CASSLGDINEQYF
- TRBJ1-1 TRBV21-1 - TGTGCCAGCAGCAAAACCCCGGGTGGGAATGACAGAAACACTGAAGCTTTCTTT CASSKTPGGNDRNTEAFF
TRBD1 TRBJ1-1 TRBV5-1 - TGCGCCAGCAGCTTGGTGGGAGGACAGGACACTGAAGCTTTCTTT CASSLVGGQDTEAFF
- TRBJ2-3 TRBV25-1 - TGTGCCAGCAGTGAATTTGACTTCACAGATACGCAGTATTTT CASSEFDFTDTQYF
- TRBJ1-6 TRBV19 - TGTGCCAGTAGTATAGTTGGACAGAGAAATTCACCCCTCCACTTT CASSIVGQRNSPLHF
TRBD1 TRBJ2-2 TRBV19 - TGTGCCAGTAGCGACTGGGACAGCTACACCGGGGAGCTGTTTTTT CASSDWDSYTGELFF
TRBD1 TRBJ1-6 TRBV19 - TGTGCCAGTAGTCACCGGGACAGGGGTTCACCCCTCCACTTT CASSHRDRGSPLHF
- TRBJ2-7 TRBV29-1 few TGCAGCGTTACCGGGAGATCGGACGAGCAGTACTTC CSVTGRSDEQYF
- TRBJ1-1 TRBV3-1/TRBV3-2 - TGTGCCAGCAGCCCTTCGGGAGGGGCTGAAGCTTTCTTT CASSPSGGAEAFF
- TRBJ2-7 TRBV18 - TGTGCCAGCTCACCCGCGGCTTCGGCCGGGACTTCATCCTACGAGCAGTACTTC CASSPAASAGTSSYEQYF
- TRBJ2-7 TRBV28 few TGTGCCAGCCGCGGGACTTACTACGAGCAGTACTTC CASRGTYYEQYF
TRBD1 TRBJ1-3 TRBV5-1 - TGCGCCAGCAGCTTGAAAGGGACAGGTGCTGGAAACACCATATATTTT CASSLKGTGAGNTIYF
- TRBJ2-1 TRBV7-2 - TGTGCCAGCAGCTTAGGTCTAGCAGGCAAGCAGTTCTTC CASSLGLAGKQFF
- TRBJ2-7 TRBV27 once TGTGCCAGCAGTACTAAACCGACAGACACCTACGAGCAGTACTTC CASSTKPTDTYEQYF
- TRBJ2-1 TRBV5-1 - TGCGCCAGCAGCTTGGGGGGGGGCTCAGCTCCTGAGCAGTTCTTC CASSLGGGSAPEQFF
TRBD1 TRBJ1-4 TRBV19 - TGTGCCAGTAGTGCGACAGGGGCTGATGATGAAAAACTGTTTTTT CASSATGADDEKLFF
- TRBJ2-2 TRBV12-3/TRBV12-4 - TGTGCCAGCAGTTTGGGGGCGGGCGGGGAGCTGTTTTTT CASSLGAGGELFF
TRBD2 TRBJ2-3 TRBV28 - TGTGCCAGCAGTCGGACTAGCGGGAGGGCCCGTGGCACAGATACGCAGTATTTT CASSRTSGRARGTDTQYF
- TRBJ2-3 TRBV5-6 - TGTGCCAGCAGCTCCGGACAACCCCCAGATACGCAGTATTTT CASSSGQPPDTQYF
- TRBJ2-2 TRBV3-1/TRBV3-2 - TGTGCCAGCAGACCAGGGACCGGGGAGCTGTTTTTT CASRPGTGELFF
- TRBJ2-2 TRBV5-1 - TGCGCCAGCAGCGTACAGGGACGGGACACCGGGGAGCTGTTTTTT CASSVQGRDTGELFF
TRBD1 TRBJ2-7 TRBV28 - TGTGCCAGCAGTCCAGGGACAGGGGCCCCCTACGAGCAGTACTTC CASSPGTGAPYEQYF
TRBD1 TRBJ2-2 TRBV18 - TGTGCCAGCTCACCGGGACAGGGGTTCACCGGGGAGCTGTTTTTT CASSPGQGFTGELFF
TRBD1 TRBJ1-4 TRBV7-2 - TGTGCCAGCAGCCGGGACAGTTCTAATGAAAAACTGTTTTTT CASSRDSSNEKLFF